These T cell receptor beta chains were read from a single sample in a study of T cells in localized non-small cell lung cancer. TCRdb's copy holds only in-frame clones and misses some; the assay was immunoSEQ multiplex PCR. Among 35,000 to 40,000 clones, around 88% were seen once, and the ten largest hold almost 6.5%. The material was peripheral blood, obtained before any cancer treatment. The receptors derive from a man aged 40 to 75 with stage I lung adenocarcinoma. The CDR3 runs from the conserved cysteine through the conserved F or W. Each record gives: J gene, clone size, D gene, V gene, CDR3 protein, CDR3 DNA. The D gene is left open where the match is weak. The size of a clone is reported for some rows only, either as once, few or many, or as a class for expanded clones.

J gene: TRBJ2-3
clone size: -
D gene: -
V gene: TRBV7-2
CDR3 protein: CASSSMGAGTYTQYF
CDR3 DNA: TGTGCCAGCAGTAGTATGGGGGCAGGGACATATACGCAGTATTTT

J gene: TRBJ2-7
clone size: -
D gene: TRBD1
V gene: TRBV27
CDR3 protein: CASSFRDRDAQYF
CDR3 DNA: TGTGCCAGCAGTTTCCGGGACAGGGACGCGCAGTACTTC

J gene: TRBJ2-7
clone size: few
D gene: -
V gene: TRBV2
CDR3 protein: CASSPSSSGRVDSYEQYF
CDR3 DNA: TGTGCCAGCAGTCCTAGCTCCTCGGGGCGGGTGGATTCCTACGAGCAGTACTTC

J gene: TRBJ1-2
clone size: few
D gene: -
V gene: TRBV2
CDR3 protein: CASSYTKDLGYTF
CDR3 DNA: TGTGCCAGCAGCTACACCAAGGATCTAGGCTACACCTTC

J gene: TRBJ1-1
clone size: -
D gene: TRBD1
V gene: TRBV6-4
CDR3 protein: CASSDSNRGAEAFF
CDR3 DNA: TGTGCCAGCAGTGACAGCAACAGGGGGGCTGAAGCTTTCTTT

J gene: TRBJ1-5
clone size: -
D gene: -
V gene: TRBV6-5
CDR3 protein: CASRRGAVGNQPQHF
CDR3 DNA: TGTGCCAGCAGGCGAGGGGCGGTAGGCAATCAGCCCCAGCATTTT

J gene: TRBJ1-1
clone size: -
D gene: TRBD1
V gene: TRBV10-3
CDR3 protein: CAIRTRQGNTEAFF
CDR3 DNA: TGTGCCATCAGAACTAGACAGGGAAACACTGAAGCTTTCTTT

J gene: TRBJ2-5
clone size: -
D gene: TRBD2
V gene: TRBV4-3
CDR3 protein: CASSLLASGDGGPRQETQYF
CDR3 DNA: TGCGCCAGCAGCCTACTGGCTAGCGGGGATGGTGGACCCCGCCAAGAGACCCAGTACTTC

J gene: TRBJ1-6
clone size: once
D gene: -
V gene: TRBV28
CDR3 protein: CASSIDALRGSPLHF
CDR3 DNA: TGTGCCAGCAGCATCGATGCCCTTAGGGGGTCACCCCTCCACTTT

J gene: TRBJ2-3
clone size: -
D gene: -
V gene: TRBV13
CDR3 protein: CASSTKQVAIDTQYF
CDR3 DNA: TGTGCCAGCAGCACCAAACAGGTGGCCATAGATACGCAGTATTTT

J gene: TRBJ1-4
clone size: once
D gene: TRBD1
V gene: TRBV6-1
CDR3 protein: CASSPQGTNEKLFF
CDR3 DNA: TGTGCCAGCAGTCCACAGGGGACTAATGAAAAACTGTTTTTT

J gene: TRBJ2-7
clone size: -
D gene: -
V gene: TRBV9
CDR3 protein: CASSVVGGHEQYF
CDR3 DNA: TGTGCCAGCAGCGTAGTTGGGGGCCACGAGCAGTACTTC

J gene: TRBJ2-6
clone size: -
D gene: -
V gene: TRBV5-4
CDR3 protein: CASSLPGTTGANVLTF
CDR3 DNA: TGTGCCAGCAGCCTACCCGGGACCACAGGGGCCAACGTCCTGACTTTC

J gene: TRBJ1-3
clone size: -
D gene: TRBD1
V gene: TRBV4-1
CDR3 protein: CASSPGTVLSGNTIYF
CDR3 DNA: TGCGCCAGCAGCCCCGGGACAGTTCTCTCTGGAAACACCATATATTTT

J gene: TRBJ1-1
clone size: -
D gene: -
V gene: TRBV25-1
CDR3 protein: CASSRYNGVGEAFF
CDR3 DNA: TGTGCCAGCAGTCGATACAACGGCGTGGGGGAAGCTTTCTTT

J gene: TRBJ1-5
clone size: -
D gene: -
V gene: TRBV29-1
CDR3 protein: CSDRREAVLGNQPQHF
CDR3 DNA: TGCAGCGATCGCCGGGAGGCCGTCTTGGGCAATCAGCCCCAGCATTTT

J gene: TRBJ2-5
clone size: -
D gene: -
V gene: TRBV29-1
CDR3 protein: CSVVSLGETQYF
CDR3 DNA: TGCAGCGTTGTGAGCCTGGGGGAGACCCAGTACTTC

J gene: TRBJ2-6
clone size: -
D gene: -
V gene: TRBV11-3
CDR3 protein: CASSLEGSGANVLTF
CDR3 DNA: TGTGCCAGCAGCTTAGAGGGGTCTGGGGCCAACGTCCTGACTTTC

J gene: TRBJ2-2
clone size: once
D gene: -
V gene: TRBV7-3
CDR3 protein: CASKKGDTGELFF
CDR3 DNA: TGTGCCAGTAAAAAGGGGGACACCGGGGAGCTGTTTTTT

J gene: TRBJ2-3
clone size: -
D gene: TRBD2
V gene: TRBV27
CDR3 protein: CASTVEGLPTDTQYF
CDR3 DNA: TGTGCCAGCACAGTAGAGGGACTACCCACAGATACGCAGTATTTT

J gene: TRBJ2-1
clone size: -
D gene: TRBD1
V gene: TRBV28
CDR3 protein: CASSAHRGFYNEQFF
CDR3 DNA: TGTGCCAGCAGTGCCCACAGGGGGTTCTACAATGAGCAGTTCTTC

J gene: TRBJ1-1
clone size: -
D gene: -
V gene: TRBV5-1
CDR3 protein: CASSSQWNTEAFF
CDR3 DNA: TGCGCCAGCAGTTCACAGTGGAACACTGAAGCTTTCTTT

J gene: TRBJ1-1
clone size: few
D gene: -
V gene: TRBV9
CDR3 protein: CASSADMLNTEAFF
CDR3 DNA: TGTGCCAGCAGCGCCGACATGTTGAACACTGAAGCTTTCTTT

J gene: TRBJ1-1
clone size: medium-sized
D gene: -
V gene: TRBV20-1
CDR3 protein: CSARINTEAFF
CDR3 DNA: TGCAGTGCTAGAATAAACACTGAAGCTTTCTTT

J gene: TRBJ1-1
clone size: -
D gene: TRBD1
V gene: TRBV9
CDR3 protein: CASSPGQGVPETFF
CDR3 DNA: TGTGCCAGCAGTCCGGGACAGGGTGTGCCTGAAACTTTCTTT

J gene: TRBJ2-7
clone size: -
D gene: TRBD2
V gene: TRBV6-6
CDR3 protein: CASSSLAGSSYEQYF
CDR3 DNA: TGTGCCAGCAGTTCACTAGCGGGGAGCTCCTACGAGCAGTACTTC

J gene: TRBJ2-1
clone size: -
D gene: TRBD2
V gene: TRBV19
CDR3 protein: CAPPSTPWLAGGGHNEQFF
CDR3 DNA: TGTGCCCCCCCTTCTACGCCGTGGCTAGCGGGAGGAGGGCACAATGAGCAGTTCTTC

J gene: TRBJ2-1
clone size: -
D gene: -
V gene: TRBV10-3
CDR3 protein: CAISGTDSYNEQFF
CDR3 DNA: TGTGCCATCTCCGGGACTGACTCCTACAATGAGCAGTTCTTC

J gene: TRBJ2-3
clone size: -
D gene: -
V gene: TRBV18
CDR3 protein: CASSPVVPTDTQYF
CDR3 DNA: TGTGCCAGCTCACCAGTAGTCCCCACAGATACGCAGTATTTT

J gene: TRBJ2-2
clone size: -
D gene: -
V gene: TRBV4-2
CDR3 protein: CASSQDRGGPSGELFF
CDR3 DNA: TGTGCCAGCAGCCAAGATAGGGGCGGCCCAAGCGGGGAGCTGTTTTTT

J gene: TRBJ2-7
clone size: -
D gene: TRBD2
V gene: TRBV7-2
CDR3 protein: CASSLTSGSLYEQYF
CDR3 DNA: TGTGCCAGCAGCCTGACTAGCGGGAGTTTGTACGAGCAGTACTTC

J gene: TRBJ1-1
clone size: -
D gene: -
V gene: TRBV6-5
CDR3 protein: CASSYSGAYTEAFF
CDR3 DNA: TGTGCCAGCAGTTACTCGGGGGCTTACACTGAAGCTTTCTTT

J gene: TRBJ1-1
clone size: -
D gene: -
V gene: TRBV2
CDR3 protein: CASSDDSLMNTEAFF
CDR3 DNA: TGTGCCAGCAGTGATGACAGTCTTATGAACACTGAAGCTTTCTTT

J gene: TRBJ2-5
clone size: few
D gene: TRBD1
V gene: TRBV27
CDR3 protein: CATIDREEAQETQYF
CDR3 DNA: TGTGCCACCATAGACAGGGAAGAGGCCCAAGAGACCCAGTACTTC

J gene: TRBJ2-5
clone size: few
D gene: TRBD2
V gene: TRBV6-1
CDR3 protein: CASSDIRLAGGEQYF
CDR3 DNA: TGTGCCAGCAGTGACATAAGACTAGCGGGGGGGGAGCAGTACTTC

J gene: TRBJ2-7
clone size: -
D gene: -
V gene: TRBV9
CDR3 protein: CASAIWLPLYAQYF
CDR3 DNA: TGTGCCAGCGCCATTTGGTTGCCTCTCTACGCGCAGTACTTC

J gene: TRBJ2-2
clone size: -
D gene: TRBD2
V gene: TRBV7-9
CDR3 protein: CASSLAISAGGTGELFF
CDR3 DNA: TGTGCCAGCAGCTTAGCGATTTCGGCGGGAGGCACCGGGGAGCTGTTTTTT